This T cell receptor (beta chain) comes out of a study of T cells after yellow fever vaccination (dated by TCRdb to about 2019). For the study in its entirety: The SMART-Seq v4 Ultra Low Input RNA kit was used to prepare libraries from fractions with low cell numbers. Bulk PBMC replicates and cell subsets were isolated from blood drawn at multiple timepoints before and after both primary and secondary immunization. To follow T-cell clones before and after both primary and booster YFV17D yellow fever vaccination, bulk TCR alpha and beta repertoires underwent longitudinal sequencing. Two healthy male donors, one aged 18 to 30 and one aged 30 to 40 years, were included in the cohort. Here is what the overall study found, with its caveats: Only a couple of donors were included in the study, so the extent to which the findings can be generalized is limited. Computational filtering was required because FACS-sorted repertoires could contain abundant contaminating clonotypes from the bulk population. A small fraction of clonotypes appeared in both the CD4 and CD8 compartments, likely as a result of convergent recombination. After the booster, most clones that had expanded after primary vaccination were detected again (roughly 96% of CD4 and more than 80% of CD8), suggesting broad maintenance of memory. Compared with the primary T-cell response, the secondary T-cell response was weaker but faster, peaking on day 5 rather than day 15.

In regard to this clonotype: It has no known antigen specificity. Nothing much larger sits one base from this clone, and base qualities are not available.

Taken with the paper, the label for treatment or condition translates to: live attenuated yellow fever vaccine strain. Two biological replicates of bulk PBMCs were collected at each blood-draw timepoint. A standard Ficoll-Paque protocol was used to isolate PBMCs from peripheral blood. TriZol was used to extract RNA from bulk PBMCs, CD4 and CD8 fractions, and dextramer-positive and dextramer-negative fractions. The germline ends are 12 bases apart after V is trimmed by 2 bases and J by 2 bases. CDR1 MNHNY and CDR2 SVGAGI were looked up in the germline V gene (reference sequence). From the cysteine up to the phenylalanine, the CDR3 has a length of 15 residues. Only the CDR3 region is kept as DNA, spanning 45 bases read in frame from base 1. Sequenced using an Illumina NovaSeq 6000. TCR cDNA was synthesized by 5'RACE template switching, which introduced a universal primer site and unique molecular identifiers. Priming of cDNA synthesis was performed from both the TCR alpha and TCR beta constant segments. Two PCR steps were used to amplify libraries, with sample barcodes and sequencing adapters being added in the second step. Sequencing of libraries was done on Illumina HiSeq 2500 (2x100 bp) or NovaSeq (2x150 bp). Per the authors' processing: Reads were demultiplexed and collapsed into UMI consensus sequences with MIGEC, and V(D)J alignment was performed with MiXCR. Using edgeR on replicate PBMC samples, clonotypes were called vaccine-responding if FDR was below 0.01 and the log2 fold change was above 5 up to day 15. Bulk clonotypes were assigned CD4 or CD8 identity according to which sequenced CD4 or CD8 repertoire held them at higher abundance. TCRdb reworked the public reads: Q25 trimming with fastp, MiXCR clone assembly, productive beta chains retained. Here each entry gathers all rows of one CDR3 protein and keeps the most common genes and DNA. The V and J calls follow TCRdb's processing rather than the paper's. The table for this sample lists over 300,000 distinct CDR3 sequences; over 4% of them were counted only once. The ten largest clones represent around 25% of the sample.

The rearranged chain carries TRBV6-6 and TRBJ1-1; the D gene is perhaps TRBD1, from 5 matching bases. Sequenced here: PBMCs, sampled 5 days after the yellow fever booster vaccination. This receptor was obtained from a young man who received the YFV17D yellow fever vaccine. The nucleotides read TGTGCCAGCAGTTACCCGGGACGGACTAACACTGAAGCTTTCTTT. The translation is CASSYPGRTNTEAFF.